These 21 T cell receptor beta chains share one sample of origin, sequenced in a study of cytomegalovirus exposure and HLA in healthy donors. PCR used 60 Vbeta primers and 13 Jbeta primers. TCRdb's copy holds only in-frame clones and misses some; the assay was immunoSEQ multiplex PCR. The repertoire includes some 150,000 clones, approximately 80% of them detected once, and more than 3.5% sits in the top ten. Specimen: PBMCs. The source of these receptors is a man aged 25 to 45 in good health and CMV-seropositive.

The chain recombines TRBV5-5 with TRBJ1-1; the D gene is possibly TRBD1 (5 bases). Germline V lookup: CDR1 SGHKS, CDR2 YYEKEE (reference sequence). Trimming removed 4 bases from V and 6 bases from J, with 19 bases in between. The CDR3 spans 15 residues. The CDR3 region is CASSPYAQGRAEAFF. In DNA form, the CDR3 reads TGTGCCAGCAGCCCCTACGCGCAGGGTAGAGCTGAAGCTTTCTTT.

V usage is TRBV28 and J usage is TRBJ1-1; unclear D gene. Germline V lookup: CDR1 MDHEN, CDR2 SYDVKM. The CDR3 spans 15 residues. Trimming took off 1 base at V and 3 bases at J, with 12 bases between the two ends. This chain's CDR3 is CASSLSEGAYTEAFF. The CDR3, as DNA: TGTGCCAGCAGTTTATCGGAGGGAGCGTACACTGAAGCTTTCTTT. Supplemented by reference TRBV28 and TRBJ1-1, the full variable domain reads DVKVTQSSRYLVKRTGEKVFLECVQDMDHENMFWYRQDPGLGLRLIYFSYDVKMKEKGDIPEGYSVSREKKERFSLILESASTNQTSMYLCASSLSEGAYTEAFFGQGTRLTVV.

V usage is TRBV11-2 and J usage is TRBJ1-1; D gene ambiguous. Trimming cost V 5 bases and J 8 bases, with 9 bases left between them. The CDR3 length is 11 residues. CDR1 is SGHAT and CDR2 is FQNNGV in the germline V gene. The CDR3 loop reads CASSTRVEAFF. The CDR3 region has the DNA TGTGCCAGCAGCACACGGGTCGAAGCTTTCTTT.

The V and J genes are TRBV7-3 and TRBJ2-1, with D maybe TRBD2 (7 bases). V lost 0 bases and J lost 4, with 10 bases in between. Germline V gene data show CDR1 as SGHTA and CDR2 as FQGTGA. This CDR3 spans 15 amino acids. The CDR3 region is CASSLTGGRYNEQFF. In nucleotides, the CDR3 is TGTGCCAGCAGCTTAACGGGGGGGCGTTACAATGAGCAGTTCTTC.

The chain is built from TRBV25-1 and TRBJ1-6; D possibly corresponds to TRBD1 (5 bases). With 5 bases removed from V and 7 bases from J, the gap between germline ends came to 15 bases. The V gene's germline CDR1 is MGHDK and CDR2 SYGVNS. The CDR3 has 15 residues. CDR3 sequence (DNA): TGTGCCAGCAGTCTACACGGGGGAGACAATTCACCCCTCCACTTT. It codes for CASSLHGGDNSPLHF.

The chain links TRBV20-1 to TRBJ2-2; D remains ambiguous. Germline CDR1 is DFQATT and CDR2 is SNEGSKA (reference sequence). This CDR3 contains 11 residues. V gave up 6 bases and J gave up 10 bases, with 12 bases separating them. This CDR3 reads CSAIRVSELFF. As DNA, the CDR3 is TGCAGTGCGATCCGGGTGTCGGAGCTGTTTTTT.

The rearrangement joins TRBV5-1 to TRBJ2-3; 10 positions match TRBD1. The CDR3 runs 16 residues. The V gene's germline CDR1 is SGHRS and CDR2 YFSETQ. J lost 3 bases, V lost 2 bases, and 6 bases had no gene match. The CDR3, as DNA: TGCGCCAGCAGCTTCTATCGACAGGGGGCAACAGATACGCAGTATTTT. Its protein product is CASSFYRQGATDTQYF. Full variable domain (outside the CDR3, taken from reference TRBV5-1 and TRBJ2-3): KAGVTQTPRYLIKTRGQQVTLSCSPISGHRSVSWYQQTPGQGLQFLFEYFSETQRNKGNFPGRFSGRQFSNSRSEMNVSTLELGDSALYLCASSFYRQGATDTQYFGPGTRLTVL.

This clone appeared once. The rearrangement links TRBV6-1 to TRBJ2-1; D is possibly TRBD2 (5 bases). The germline V and J ends were trimmed by 2 bases and 9 bases, with 11 bases remaining between them. The CDR3 has 13 amino acids. Germline-derived CDR1 and CDR2 are MNHNS and SASEGT. CDR3 loop: CASSEYGGSEQFF. The DNA of the CDR3 is TGTGCCAGCAGTGAATACGGCGGGTCTGAGCAGTTCTTC.

This chain uses TRBV5-1 with TRBJ2-2, with 11 bases identical to TRBD1. The CDR3 has 16 amino acids. The J segment lost 4 bases and the V segment lost 4 bases, leaving 6 bases of the junction unmatched. Germline values: CDR1 SGHRS, CDR2 YFSETQ. The CDR3 spells CASSADRGLGTGELFF. The DNA for the CDR3 is TGCGCCAGCAGCGCGGACAGGGGGCTAGGCACCGGGGAGCTGTTTTTT.

This clone was counted between two and nine times. The rearrangement joins TRBV6-1 to TRBJ1-5; D is ambiguous. This CDR3 is 15 amino acids long. V gave up 2 bases and J gave up 1 base, with 9 bases separating them. Germline V gives CDR1 MNHNS, CDR2 SASEGT. Written as DNA, the CDR3 is TGTGCCAGCAGTGAACCACATTTAAGCAATCAGCCCCAGCATTTT. This translates into CASSEPHLSNQPQHF.

The gene calls are TRBV14 and TRBJ2-1; 9 bases are shared with TRBD1. The CDR3 extends over 16 amino acids. Germline V lookup: CDR1 SGHDN, CDR2 FVKESK. V dropped 6 bases and J dropped 7; count of bases not matched to a gene: 13. CDR3: CASSRWGTGTLNEQFF. The CDR3, as DNA: TGTGCCAGCAGTCGATGGGGGACAGGGACCTTGAATGAGCAGTTCTTC. The full variable domain, with the rest looked up from reference TRBV14 and TRBJ2-1, is EAGVTQFPSHSVIEKGQTVTLRCDPISGHDNLYWYRRVMGKEIKFLLHFVKESKQDESGMPNNRFLAERTGGTYSTLKVQPAELEDSGVYFCASSRWGTGTLNEQFFGPGTRLTVL.

This clone was observed a single time. Written as DNA, the CDR3 is TGTGCCAGCAGCTTTCCCCTATCACCCCTCCACTTT. This gives the protein CASSFPLSPLHF. The J gene is TRBJ1-6, the V gene TRBV7-9; no reliable D call. The CDR3 has 12 amino acids. The V and J ends lost 3 bases and 10 bases respectively, with 7 bases between them. From germline, CDR1 is SEHNR and CDR2 FQNEAQ (reference sequence).

In this sample, this clone turned up a few times. V and J are TRBV29-1 and TRBJ1-6, with 9 bases fitting TRBD1. J was trimmed by 7 bases and V by 6 bases; bases with no gene match: 10. Germline assignment: CDR1 SQVTM and CDR2 ANQGSEA. The CDR3 totals 15 residues. CDR3 sequence reads: CSVSGTGLRNSPLHF. Here the CDR3 DNA reads TGCAGCGTAAGTGGGACAGGGTTACGGAATTCACCCCTCCACTTT.

The V call is TRBV10-1, the J call TRBJ2-5, with D possibly TRBD2 on 5 matching bases. Per germline, CDR1 WNHNN and CDR2 SYGVQD (reference sequence). Trimming took 0 bases from V and 7 from J, leaving 9 bases between them. The CDR3 covers 13 residues. The CDR3 sequence is CASSESGRGTQYF. The CDR3, as DNA: TGCGCCAGCAGTGAGTCGGGTCGGGGGACCCAGTACTTC.

The chain uses TRBV6-1 and TRBJ1-1, with D hard to call. Germline CDR1 reads MNHNS; CDR2 reads SASEGT. The CDR3 sequence is 14 residues long. Between the trimmed V and J ends, which lost 1 base and 0 bases, there was a span of 6 bases. DNA of the CDR3: TGTGCCAGCAGTGAAGGGAGCTTGAACACTGAAGCTTTCTTT. Its protein is CASSEGSLNTEAFF.

This clone turned up a few times. The chain recombines TRBV30 with TRBJ1-4; D might be TRBD1 (6 bases). Germline loops: CDR1 GTSNPN, CDR2 SVGIG (reference sequence). This CDR3 region has 13 residues. Trimming stripped 2 bases from V and 5 bases from J, with 9 bases between. CDR3 sequence (DNA): TGTGCCTGGAGTAGGACAGAGAATGAAAAACTGTTTTTT. It codes for CAWSRTENEKLFF. Combining the CDR3 with reference TRBV30 and TRBJ1-4 gives the whole variable domain SQTIHQWPATLVQPVGSPLSLECTVEGTSNPNLYWYRQAAGRGLQLLFYSVGIGQISSEVPQNLSASRPQDRQFILSSKKLLLSDSGFYLCAWSRTENEKLFFGSGTQLSVL.

This clone showed up just once. The V call is TRBV28, the J call TRBJ2-7; a possible D gene is TRBD1 (6 bases). V was shortened by 10 bases and J by 0 bases, with 13 bases between the two germline ends. CDR3 length equals 13 residues. Germline V gene data show CDR1 as MDHEN and CDR2 as SYDVKM. CDR3 nucleotides: TGTGCCACCGAACAGGGAAGCTCCTACGAGCAGTACTTC. Translating gives CATEQGSSYEQYF.

The chain links TRBV6-5 to TRBJ1-3, with D hard to call. From germline, CDR1 is MNHEY and CDR2 SVGAGI. Trimming took off 7 bases at V and 0 bases at J, with 7 bases between the two ends. This CDR3 spans 13 amino acids. The CDR3 loop reads CASKETSGNTIYF. In DNA, the CDR3 is TGTGCCAGCAAGGAGACCTCTGGAAACACCATATATTTT.

The chain recombines TRBV5-1 with TRBJ2-1, with 9 nucleotides matching TRBD1. This CDR3 has 15 residues. Per the germline V gene, CDR1 is SGHRS and CDR2 is YFSETQ. Losses at the gene ends were 5 bases for V and 4 bases for J; bases not matched to a gene: 7. CDR3 DNA sequence: TGCGCCAGCAGACCGGACAGGGGACTATACAATGAGCAGTTCTTC. Translating gives CASRPDRGLYNEQFF. Based on the CDR3 plus reference TRBV5-1 and TRBJ2-1, the full variable domain is KAGVTQTPRYLIKTRGQQVTLSCSPISGHRSVSWYQQTPGQGLQFLFEYFSETQRNKGNFPGRFSGRQFSNSRSEMNVSTLELGDSALYLCASRPDRGLYNEQFFGPGTRLTVL.

This clone was counted a few times. The chain is built from TRBV4-3 and TRBJ1-6; no firm D call. The CDR3 contains 15 residues. Germline lookup yields CDR1 LGHNA and CDR2 YSLEER. V lost 0 bases and J 8 bases, leaving 11 bases between the germline ends. CDR3 bases: TGCGCCAGCAGCCAAGAACCCTACGTGCATTCACCCCTCCACTTT. Its protein product is CASSQEPYVHSPLHF.

The chain uses TRBV27 and TRBJ1-2; D remains ambiguous. Germline loops: CDR1 MNHEY, CDR2 SMNVEV (reference sequence). The CDR3 extends over 12 amino acids. V lost 3 bases, J lost 7 bases, and 9 bases lay in between. The CDR3 protein is CASSFQVGGYTF. The CDR3 nucleotides are TGTGCCAGCAGTTTCCAGGTCGGTGGCTACACCTTC.